This T cell receptor beta chain was found in a study of T cell responses to AZD1222 COVID-19 vaccine. Generated by immunoSEQ multiplex PCR, the TCRdb table keeps only in-frame clones and is missing some. Of more than 110,000 clones listed, 90% to 95% are singletons. Analysis merged second doses at about 4 or about 12 weeks. CDR3 length: 12 amino acids. V was trimmed by 5 bases and J by 4 bases, leaving 5 bases between them. Germline V gene lookup returns CDR1 MNHEY and CDR2 SMNVEV (reference sequence). The starting material was peripheral blood, obtained 28 days after the second AZD1222 dose. This clonotype was obtained from an adult who received the AZD1222 COVID-19 vaccine. This chain uses TRBV27 with TRBJ1-4; D is undetermined. The CDR3 is CASSALNEKLFF. The CDR3 coding sequence is TGTGCCAGCAGTGCCCTTAATGAAAAACTGTTTTTT.